The 24 T cell receptor beta chains below all came from one sample that was sequenced in a study of cytomegalovirus exposure and HLA in healthy donors. 13 Jbeta primers and 60 Vbeta primers were used for the PCR. Data came from immunoSEQ multiplex PCR; TCRdb stores just in-frame clones and leaves some out. The sample yields fewer than 200,000 clones, roughly an eighth seen once. The specimen was PBMCs. The receptors were gathered from a man aged 45-60 years in good health and CMV-seropositive.

This clone was counted between two and nine times. V and J are TRBV6-1 and TRBJ1-5, with D possibly matching TRBD1 (5 bases). Germline CDR1 and CDR2: MNHNS and SASEGT. The CDR3 loop spans 13 amino acids. Deletions cut 7 bases from V and 4 bases from J, with 11 bases between. CDR3 protein: CASTENRNQPQHF. CDR3 coding DNA: TGTGCCAGCACCGAGAACAGGAATCAGCCCCAGCATTTT.

This clone was observed a handful of times. CDR3 loop: CASSRRTGWDEKLFF. The CDR3 region has the DNA TGCGCCAGCAGCCGACGGACAGGGTGGGATGAAAAACTGTTTTTT. This chain uses TRBV4-3 with TRBJ1-4; 8 bases agree with TRBD1. Unmatched junction bases numbered 7, after V lost 4 bases and J lost 6 bases. Germline V CDR1 and CDR2: LGHNA, YSLEER. The CDR3 is 15 amino acids.

CDR3 loop: CASSEGPRANEKLFF. CDR3 in DNA: TGTGCCAGCAGTGAAGGTCCGCGGGCTAATGAAAAACTGTTTTTT. This rearrangement joins TRBV2 to TRBJ1-4, with unresolved D. The CDR3 spans 15 residues. The V gene's germline CDR1 is SNHLY and CDR2 FYNNEI. V was trimmed by 1 base and J by 3 bases, leaving 9 bases between them.

This chain uses TRBV11-3 with TRBJ1-2; D is ambiguous. The CDR3 loop spans 11 amino acids. V was shortened by 11 bases and J by 4 bases, with 11 bases between the two germline ends. Germline-derived CDR1 and CDR2 are SGHNT and YENEEA. The CDR3 DNA is TGTGCCGGGAGGGAGGGCTATGGCTACACCTTC. As protein: CAGREGYGYTF.

This clone was detected a few times. The V gene is TRBV19, the J gene TRBJ1-5, with 11 bases identical to TRBD1. V lost 8 bases and J lost 0; bases outside the gene matches: 6. The CDR3 is made up of 16 amino acids. Germline V gene lookup returns CDR1 LNHDA and CDR2 SQIVND (reference sequence). The CDR3 loop reads CASGGTGGFSNQPQHF. The CDR3 bases are TGTGCCAGTGGGGGGACAGGGGGTTTTAGCAATCAGCCCCAGCATTTT.

The chain carries TRBV5-4 and TRBJ1-1; D is unresolved. The CDR3 has 12 residues. CDR1 SGHNT and CDR2 YYREEE come from the germline V gene (reference sequence). Between the trimmed V and J ends, which lost 4 bases and 3 bases, there was a span of 7 bases. The CDR3 loop reads CASSTSDTEAFF. CDR3 DNA: TGTGCCAGCAGCACATCCGACACTGAAGCTTTCTTT.

There are a few counts of this clone. The chain recombines TRBV10-3 with TRBJ2-1; TRBD1 matches 8 bases. CDR1 and CDR2 (germline): ENHRY, SYGVKD. The CDR3 runs to 13 residues. V was pared by 8 bases and J by 5 bases, with 5 bases of the junction left unmatched. The CDR3 loop is CAIQQDRDNEQFF. Here the CDR3 DNA reads TGTGCCATCCAGCAGGACAGGGACAATGAGCAGTTCTTC.

This clone was counted between two and nine times. The genes are TRBV5-8 and TRBJ1-5; a weak D match, TRBD1 (5 bases). V was shortened by 4 bases and J by 6 bases, with 14 bases between the two germline ends. CDR3 length equals 14 residues. CDR1 and CDR2 (germline): SGHTS, YDEGEE. The CDR3 sequence is CASSPRQISQPQHF. CDR3 coding DNA: TGTGCCAGCAGCCCTAGACAGATCTCTCAGCCCCAGCATTTT.

V and J are TRBV7-8 and TRBJ2-7, with D uncertain. The CDR3 consists of 12 residues. V gave up 3 bases and J gave up 3 bases, with 6 bases separating them. Looked up from germline, CDR1 is SGHVS and CDR2 is FQNEAQ. This chain's CDR3 is CASSFLSYEQYV. The CDR3 region has the DNA TGTGCCAGCAGCTTCCTTAGCTACGAGCAGTACGTC.

CDR3 nucleotide sequence: TGTGCCAGCAGTTTACAAACAGGGGGGAACTATAATTCACCCCTCCACTTT. It specifies CASSLQTGGNYNSPLHF. This chain uses TRBV27 with TRBJ1-6; 8 bases fit TRBD1. Looked up from germline, CDR1 is MNHEY and CDR2 is SMNVEV (reference sequence). V trimming: 2 bases; J trimming: 3 bases; junction bases outside the gene matches: 6. The CDR3 covers 17 residues.

This clone was found a few times. In DNA form, the CDR3 reads TGTGCCAGCAGTGAAGGGGGACATACGACCCAAGAGACCCAGTACTTC. Residues: CASSEGGHTTQETQYF. The rearrangement joins TRBV2 to TRBJ2-5; weak D call: TRBD1 (6 bases). This CDR3 comprises 16 residues. The germline gives CDR1 SNHLY, CDR2 FYNNEI. V was cut by 1 base and J by 1 base, with 13 bases left in between.

J is TRBJ1-4 and V is TRBV21-1; the table gives TRBD1 as D, unverified against the DNA. TRBV21-1 is a recognized pseudogene. This CDR3 contains 20 residues. CDR3 residues: CASSTRGFRDRGFKWEKLFF. In nucleotides, the CDR3 is TGTGCCAGCAGCACCCGTGGGTTTAGGGACAGGGGGTTTAAGTGGGAAAAACTGTTTTTT.

The rearrangement uses TRBV5-6 and TRBJ2-3, with TRBD1 identical over 8 bases. Germline CDR1 reads SGHDT; CDR2 reads YYEEEE. The CDR3 runs to 19 residues. J gave up 3 bases and V 4 bases, and 19 bases lay outside the gene matches. The CDR3 region has the DNA TGTGCCAGCAGCCCCAACCTCTTACTATGGACAGGGCCGACAGATACGCAGTATTTT. The encoded protein is CASSPNLLLWTGPTDTQYF.

The V call is TRBV4-3, the J call TRBJ1-6; no clear D. There are 13 residues in the CDR3. In germline, CDR1 is LGHNA, CDR2 YSLEER. The CDR3 spells CDRSHLGNSPLHF. CDR3 sequence (DNA): TGCGACAGAAGCCATCTCGGGAATTCACCCCTCCACTTT.

This clone was counted a few times. This chain uses TRBV7-9 with TRBJ1-2; D is undetermined. V was trimmed by 0 bases and J by 4 bases, leaving 12 bases between them. Germline loops: CDR1 SEHNR, CDR2 FQNEAQ (reference sequence). The CDR3 is 15 amino acids. The CDR3 bases are TGTGCCAGCAGCTTAGCGGAAGGAGGTATCTATGGCTACACCTTC. This sequence encodes CASSLAEGGIYGYTF.

The genes are TRBV29-1 and TRBJ1-1; TRBD1 matches 7 bases. V gave up 8 bases and J gave up 1 base; unmatched junction bases: 4. CDR1 is SQVTM, CDR2 ANQGSEA, per germline. The CDR3 contains 12 residues. CDR3 nucleotide sequence: TGCAGCACCTGGACAGGGAACACTGAAGCTTTCTTT. Its translation is CSTWTGNTEAFF.

This clone came up a few times. V usage is TRBV28 and J usage is TRBJ1-1; D perhaps matches TRBD1 (6 bases). The CDR3 has 14 residues. The germline V and J ends were trimmed by 7 bases and 0 bases, with 12 bases remaining between them. The germline V gene has CDR1 MDHEN and CDR2 SYDVKM. DNA for the CDR3: TGTGCCAGCATCTGGGGGCGTCTGAACACTGAAGCTTTCTTT. It codes for CASIWGRLNTEAFF.

This rearrangement joins TRBV7-6 to TRBJ1-5; tentatively, D is TRBD1 (6 bases). The V end lost 5 bases, the J end lost 7 bases, and 18 bases lay between the germline ends. Per the germline V gene, CDR1 is SGHVS and CDR2 is FNYEAQ. This CDR3 has 15 amino acids. The CDR3 here is CASSPGGGRRQPQHF. CDR3 DNA: TGTGCCAGCAGCCCCGGCGGGGGGCGCAGGCAGCCCCAGCATTTT.

The chain carries TRBV27 and TRBJ1-4, with D possibly being TRBD1 (5 bases). Trimming shortened V by 0 bases and J by 10 bases, and 18 bases separated the two germline ends. The length of the CDR3 is 16 residues. CDR1 and CDR2 from the germline V gene are MNHEY and SMNVEV (reference sequence). This CDR3 is CASSLSGGGVEGKLFF. Written as DNA, the CDR3 is TGTGCCAGCAGTTTATCTGGGGGAGGGGTCGAGGGAAAACTGTTTTTT.

The rearrangement uses TRBV19 and TRBJ1-2, with TRBD1 identical over 10 bases. The CDR3 loop spans 15 amino acids. The germline gives CDR1 LNHDA, CDR2 SQIVND (reference sequence). J lost 4 bases, V lost 8 bases, and 10 bases had no gene match. In nucleotides, the CDR3 is TGTGCCAGTGAGGGGGGGACAGGGGACGGCTATGGCTACACCTTC. Encoded protein: CASEGGTGDGYGYTF.

This chain joins TRBV9 and TRBJ2-2; D uncertain. The germline CDR1 and CDR2 sequences are SGDLS and YYNGEE. V lost 0 bases to trimming and J lost 6 bases, with 6 bases between them. This CDR3 contains 13 residues. The CDR3 here is CASSVAVAGELFF. The CDR3 DNA reads TGTGCCAGCAGCGTAGCTGTCGCCGGGGAGCTGTTTTTT. Looking up the rest from reference TRBV9 and TRBJ2-2 gives the full variable domain: DSGVTQTPKHLITATGQRVTLRCSPRSGDLSVYWYQQSLDQGLQFLIQYYNGEERAKGNILERFSAQQFPDLHSELNLSSLELGDSALYFCASSVAVAGELFFGEGSRLTVL.

This chain connects TRBV18 to TRBJ2-1, with 8 bases matching TRBD2. V was pared by 1 base and J by 5 bases, with 10 bases of the junction left unmatched. The CDR3 consists of 17 residues. Germline CDR1 is KGHSH and CDR2 is LQKENI. CDR3 protein: CASSPLGGLALNNEQFF. CDR3 coding DNA: TGTGCCAGCTCACCACTGGGAGGACTAGCTTTGAACAATGAGCAGTTCTTC.

This clone was seen a few times. The chain links TRBV6-1 to TRBJ2-7, with 10 bases that match TRBD2. V was clipped by 3 bases and J by 4 bases; unmatched bases: 9. Germline V CDR1 and CDR2: MNHNS, SASEGT. This CDR3 has 16 residues. The CDR3 here is CASSDLGLARGYEQYF. DNA of the CDR3: TGTGCCAGCAGTGACTTGGGACTAGCGCGGGGGTACGAGCAGTACTTC.

The chain carries TRBV11-2 and TRBJ1-4; 7 positions match TRBD1. CDR1 and CDR2 from the germline V gene are SGHAT and FQNNGV. Trimming removed 0 bases from V and 8 bases from J; junction bases left unmatched: 3. This CDR3 contains 14 residues. The CDR3 reads CASSLERGREKLFF. The CDR3 DNA reads as TGTGCCAGCAGCTTAGAGAGGGGGCGAGAAAAACTGTTTTTT. The whole variable domain, filled in from reference TRBV11-2 and TRBJ1-4, reads EAGVAQSPRYKIIEKRQSVAFWCNPISGHATLYWYQQILGQGPKLLIQFQNNGVVDDSQLPKDRFSAERLKGVDSTLKIQPAKLEDSAVYLCASSLERGREKLFFGSGTQLSVL.